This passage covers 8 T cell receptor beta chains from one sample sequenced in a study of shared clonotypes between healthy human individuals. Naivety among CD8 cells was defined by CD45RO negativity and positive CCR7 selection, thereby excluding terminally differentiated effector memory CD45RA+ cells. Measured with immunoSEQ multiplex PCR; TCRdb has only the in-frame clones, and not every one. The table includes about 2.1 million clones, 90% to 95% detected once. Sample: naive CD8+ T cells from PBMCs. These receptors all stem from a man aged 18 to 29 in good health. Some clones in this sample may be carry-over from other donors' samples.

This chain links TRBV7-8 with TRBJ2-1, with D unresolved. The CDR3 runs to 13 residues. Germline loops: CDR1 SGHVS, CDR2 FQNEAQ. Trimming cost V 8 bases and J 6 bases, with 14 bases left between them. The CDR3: CASRQGPSNEQFF. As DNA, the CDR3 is TGTGCCAGCCGCCAAGGGCCCAGCAATGAGCAGTTCTTC.

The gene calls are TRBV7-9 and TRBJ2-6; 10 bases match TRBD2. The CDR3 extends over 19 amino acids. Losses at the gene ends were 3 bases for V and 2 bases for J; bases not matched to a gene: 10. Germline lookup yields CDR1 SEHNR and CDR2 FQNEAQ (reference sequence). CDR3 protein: CASSLGLAGVNPGANVLTF. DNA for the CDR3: TGTGCCAGCAGCTTGGGTCTAGCGGGAGTAAATCCTGGGGCCAACGTCCTGACTTTC.

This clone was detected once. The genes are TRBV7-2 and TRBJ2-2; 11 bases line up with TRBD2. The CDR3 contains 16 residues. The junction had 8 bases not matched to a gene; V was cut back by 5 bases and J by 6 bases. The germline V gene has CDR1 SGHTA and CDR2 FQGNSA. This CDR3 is CASSPGLAGGSGELFF. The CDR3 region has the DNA TGTGCCAGCAGCCCAGGGCTAGCGGGAGGTTCCGGGGAGCTGTTTTTT.

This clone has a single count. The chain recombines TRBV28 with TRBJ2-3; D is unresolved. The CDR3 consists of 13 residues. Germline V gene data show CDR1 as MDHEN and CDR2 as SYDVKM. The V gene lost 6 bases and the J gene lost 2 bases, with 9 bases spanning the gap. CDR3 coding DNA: TGTGCCAGCAGAACTCTGGTCACAGATACGCAGTATTTT. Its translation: CASRTLVTDTQYF.

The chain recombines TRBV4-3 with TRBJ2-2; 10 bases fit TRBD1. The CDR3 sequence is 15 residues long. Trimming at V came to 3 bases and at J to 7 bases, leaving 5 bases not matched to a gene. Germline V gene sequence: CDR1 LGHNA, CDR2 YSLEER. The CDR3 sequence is CASSHGTGEGGELFF. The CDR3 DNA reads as TGCGCCAGCAGCCACGGGACAGGGGAGGGCGGGGAGCTGTTTTTT.

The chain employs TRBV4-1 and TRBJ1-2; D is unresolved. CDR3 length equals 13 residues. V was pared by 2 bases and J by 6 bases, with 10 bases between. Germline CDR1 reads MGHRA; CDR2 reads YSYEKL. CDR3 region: CASSQQPVDGYTF. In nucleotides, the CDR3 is TGCGCCAGCAGCCAACAGCCGGTTGATGGCTACACCTTC.

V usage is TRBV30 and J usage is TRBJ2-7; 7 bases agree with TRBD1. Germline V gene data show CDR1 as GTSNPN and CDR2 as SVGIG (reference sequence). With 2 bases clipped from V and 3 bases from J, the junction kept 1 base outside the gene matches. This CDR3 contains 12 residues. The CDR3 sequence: CAWSNRGYEQYF. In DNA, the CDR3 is TGTGCCTGGAGTAACAGGGGCTACGAGCAGTACTTC.

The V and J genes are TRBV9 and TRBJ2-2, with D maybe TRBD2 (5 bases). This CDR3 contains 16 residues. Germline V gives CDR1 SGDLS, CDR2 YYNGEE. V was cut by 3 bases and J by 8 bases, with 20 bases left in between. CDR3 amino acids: CASSANSAFGGGELFF. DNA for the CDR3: TGTGCCAGCAGCGCCAACAGTGCCTTCGGAGGTGGGGAGCTGTTTTTT.